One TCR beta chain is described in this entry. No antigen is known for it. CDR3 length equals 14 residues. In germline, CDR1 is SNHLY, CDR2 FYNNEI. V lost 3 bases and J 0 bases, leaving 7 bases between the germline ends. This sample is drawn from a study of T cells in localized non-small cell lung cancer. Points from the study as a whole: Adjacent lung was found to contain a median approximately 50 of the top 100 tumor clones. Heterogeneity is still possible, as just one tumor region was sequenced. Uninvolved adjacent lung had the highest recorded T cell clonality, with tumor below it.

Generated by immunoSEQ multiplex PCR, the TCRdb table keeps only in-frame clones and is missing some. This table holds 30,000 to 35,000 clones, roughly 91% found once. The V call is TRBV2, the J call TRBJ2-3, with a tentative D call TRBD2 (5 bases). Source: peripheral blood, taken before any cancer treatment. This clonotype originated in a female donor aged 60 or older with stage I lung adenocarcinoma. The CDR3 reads CASSDRTSTDTQYF. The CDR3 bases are TGTGCCAGCAGTGACCGGACTAGCACAGATACGCAGTATTTT. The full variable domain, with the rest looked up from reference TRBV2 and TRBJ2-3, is EPEVTQTPSHQVTQMGQEVILRCVPISNHLYFYWYRQILGQKVEFLVSFYNNEISEKSEIFDDQFSVERPDGSNFTLKIRSTKLEDSAMYFCASSDRTSTDTQYFGPGTRLTVL.